The subject of this entry is one T cell receptor beta chain. This CDR3 has 17 residues. The V gene's germline CDR1 is SNHLY and CDR2 FYNNEI. V dropped 7 bases and J dropped 7; count of bases not matched to a gene: 16. The sample belongs to a study of T cell changes during pregnancy in multiple sclerosis. Clones were read by immunoSEQ multiplex PCR, and TCRdb kept only the in-frame ones, dropping some. The sample has 90,000 to 95,000 clones, 90% to 95% seen once. The source material was peripheral blood, sampled in the first trimester of pregnancy. This sequence joins TRBV2 and TRBJ2-1, with 10 bases matching TRBD2. This clonotype originated in a female donor with multiple sclerosis, enrolled in a pregnancy study. CDR3 sequence reads: CASTLPGLAGAGNEQFF. CDR3 coding DNA: TGTGCCAGCACCCTCCCGGGGCTAGCGGGGGCCGGGAATGAGCAGTTCTTC.